These 11 T cell receptor beta chains share one sample of origin, sequenced in a study of blood T cell repertoires in COVID-19. The assay was immunoSEQ multiplex PCR, and TCRdb's table has in-frame clones only and misses some. The repertoire has about 63,000 clones, roughly 85% of them found once; the top ten carry around 32%. Sequenced input: peripheral blood. These receptors all stem from a human donor in a cohort sampled during active COVID-19.

This clone was seen once. The chain has TRBV28 and TRBJ1-4; 8 positions match TRBD1. V trimming: 5 bases; J trimming: 4 bases; junction bases outside the gene matches: 3. The CDR3 is 14 amino acids. The germline V gene encodes CDR1 MDHEN and CDR2 SYDVKM. CDR3 nucleotides: TGTGCCAGCAGTGGGACAGGCCTTAATGAAAAACTGTTTTTT. Translated, it gives CASSGTGLNEKLFF.

The chain joins TRBV4-3 to TRBJ2-5, with TRBD2 identical over 9 bases. This CDR3 region has 18 residues. V trimming: 0 bases; J trimming: 0 bases; junction bases outside the gene matches: 8. Germline CDR1 and CDR2: LGHNA and YSLEER. CDR3 residues: CASSQEPPSGRYQETQYF. CDR3 nucleotides: TGCGCCAGCAGCCAAGAGCCGCCAAGCGGGAGGTACCAAGAGACCCAGTACTTC.

This clone has a handful of counts. This sequence joins TRBV6-6 and TRBJ2-7, with TRBD2 matching 10 bases. The CDR3 is made up of 16 amino acids. Germline CDR1 reads MNHNY; CDR2 reads SVGAGI (reference sequence). Losses at the gene ends were 6 bases for V and 2 bases for J; bases not matched to a gene: 10. The CDR3 loop reads CASSPPTSGVTYEQYF. The CDR3 DNA sequence: TGTGCCAGCAGCCCCCCCACTAGCGGGGTGACCTACGAGCAGTACTTC.

The V gene is TRBV7-9, the J gene TRBJ2-7, with D hard to call. CDR3 length equals 14 residues. Trimming removed 1 base from V and 3 bases from J, with 10 bases in between. The germline V gene encodes CDR1 SEHNR and CDR2 FQNEAQ (reference sequence). The DNA for the CDR3 is TGTGCCAGCAGCTTAGGGCGGCTCGGCTACGAGCAGTACTTC. Amino acids: CASSLGRLGYEQYF.

The rearrangement uses TRBV19 and TRBJ2-1, with 14 nucleotides matching TRBD2. Trimming removed 7 bases from V and 0 bases from J; junction bases left unmatched: 5. Per germline, CDR1 LNHDA and CDR2 SQIVND (reference sequence). The CDR3 totals 17 residues. The CDR3 coding sequence is TGTGCCAGTACCGGGACTAGCGGGAGCTACTCCTACAATGAGCAGTTCTTC. Translating it yields CASTGTSGSYSYNEQFF.

The chain uses TRBV11-1 and TRBJ2-3; the match to TRBD2 covers 9 bases. Germline assignment: CDR1 SGHAT and CDR2 FQDESV (reference sequence). This CDR3 region has 14 residues. The V and J ends lost 5 bases and 1 base, in that order; junction bases with no gene match: 1. CDR3 sequence: CASSRTSGTDTQYF. For the CDR3, the DNA is TGTGCCAGCAGCCGGACTAGCGGCACAGATACGCAGTATTTT.

The chain links TRBV6-4 to TRBJ2-1, with D possibly TRBD1 on 6 matching bases. From germline, CDR1 is MRHNA and CDR2 SNTAGT. V was trimmed by 5 bases and J by 2 bases, leaving 13 bases between them. The CDR3 contains 15 residues. The DNA for the CDR3 is TGTGCCAGCAGTATGGGGACAAGGCCCTACAATGAGCAGTTCTTC. It codes for CASSMGTRPYNEQFF.

The rearrangement uses TRBV5-1 and TRBJ2-7, with 15 nucleotides matching TRBD2. The CDR3 extends over 15 amino acids. The germline gives CDR1 SGHRS, CDR2 YFSETQ. The V gene end was trimmed by 4 bases and the J gene end by 6 bases; junction bases not matched to a gene: 5. CDR3 residues: CASSKEGLAGGEQYF. The CDR3 DNA sequence: TGCGCCAGCAGCAAGGAGGGACTAGCGGGAGGCGAGCAGTACTTC.

The chain employs TRBV5-1 and TRBJ2-1, with 7 bases lining up with TRBD2. Losses at the gene ends were 0 bases for V and 7 bases for J; bases not matched to a gene: 7. Germline V gene data show CDR1 as SGHRS and CDR2 as YFSETQ. This CDR3 comprises 15 residues. The CDR3 sequence: CASSLDNRGGNEQFF. The DNA for the CDR3 is TGCGCCAGCAGCTTGGATAATAGGGGAGGGAATGAGCAGTTCTTC. Variable domain in full (rest from reference TRBV5-1 and TRBJ2-1): KAGVTQTPRYLIKTRGQQVTLSCSPISGHRSVSWYQQTPGQGLQFLFEYFSETQRNKGNFPGRFSGRQFSNSRSEMNVSTLELGDSALYLCASSLDNRGGNEQFFGPGTRLTVL.

This clone was seen only a few times. CDR3: CASSEVRGGYTF. The CDR3 coding sequence is TGTGCCAGCAGTGAAGTCAGGGGCGGCTACACCTTC. The chain has TRBV2 and TRBJ1-2; perhaps TRBD1 as D (6 bases). V lost 1 base and J 8 bases, leaving 8 bases between the germline ends. Germline CDR1 and CDR2: SNHLY and FYNNEI. The CDR3 covers 12 residues.

The chain recombines TRBV28 with TRBJ2-4, with 7 nucleotides matching TRBD1. The CDR3 has 13 residues. Unmatched junction bases numbered 7, after V lost 6 bases and J lost 8 bases. CDR1 is MDHEN and CDR2 is SYDVKM in the germline V gene. The CDR3 spells CASSGQALDIQYF. As DNA, the CDR3 is TGTGCCAGCAGCGGACAGGCTCTGGACATTCAGTACTTC. The full variable domain, with the rest looked up from reference TRBV28 and TRBJ2-4, is DVKVTQSSRYLVKRTGEKVFLECVQDMDHENMFWYRQDPGLGLRLIYFSYDVKMKEKGDIPEGYSVSREKKERFSLILESASTNQTSMYLCASSGQALDIQYFGAGTRLSVL.